The 17 T cell receptor beta chains below come from one sample, sequenced in a study of T cell clonality in common variable immunodeficiency. General observations from the study: In common variable immunodeficiency, TCR beta chains reportedly carried fewer deletions and N-nucleotide insertions.

The antigens these receptors bind are not known. Some clones are missing from TCRdb's copy, which holds only in-frame ones; the method was immunoSEQ multiplex PCR. The table lists roughly 34,000 clones, with no singletons. What was sequenced was peripheral blood mononuclear cells. The receptors come from a human donor with common variable immunodeficiency.

The DNA read from the CDR3 is TGTGCCAGCAGCTTAAGGTCCAGGGGGTCCGCCGGGGAG. It yields the protein CASSLRSRGSAGE. The full-length CDR3 reads as CASSLRSRGSAGELFF. The V gene is TRBV7-7, the J gene TRBJ2-2; TRBD1 agrees at 7 bases. From the germline J gene comes the end of the CDR3, since the read stops 3 residues before it. The V and J ends lost 2 bases and 6 bases, in that order; junction bases with no gene match: 9. Germline CDR1 and CDR2: SSHAT and FNYEAQ (reference sequence). The CDR3 is 16 amino acids.

This clone has just a few counts. The read falls 3 residues short of the CDR3 end, and the missing part is taken from the germline J gene. The rearrangement uses TRBV20-1 and TRBJ2-1; 7 bases align to TRBD2. CDR1 and CDR2 from the germline V gene are DFQATT and SNEGSKA (reference sequence). V gave up 0 bases and J gave up 6 bases; unmatched junction bases: 11. CDR3 length: 16 amino acids. CDR3 in amino acids: CSARDSFGGSGNEQFF. The DNA read from the CDR3 is TGCAGTGCTAGAGATAGTTTTGGCGGGAGTGGCAATGAG.

This clone was recorded at least ten times. The sequence runs out 3 residues before the end of the CDR3; the remainder is reconstructed from the germline J gene. The chain has TRBV2 and TRBJ1-2; D not resolved. The length of the CDR3 is 13 residues. Germline V CDR1 and CDR2: SNHLY, FYNNEI. CDR3 DNA, as far as it was read: TGTGCCAGCATCACAACGGGTTCCTCCGGC. Translation: CASITTGSSG. The CDR3 in full is CASITTGSSGYTF. The full variable domain, with the rest looked up from reference TRBV2 and TRBJ1-2, is EPEVTQTPSHQVTQMGQEVILRCVPISNHLYFYWYRQILGQKVEFLVSFYNNEISEKSEIFDDQFSVERPDGSNFTLKIRSTKLEDSAMYFCASITTGSSGYTFGSGTRLTVV.

There are many counts of this clone. Read data end 3 residues before the CDR3 end; the end is taken from the germline J gene. This sequence joins TRBV7-3 and TRBJ1-6, with TRBD1 identical over 7 bases. The CDR3 runs to 17 residues. The germline V gene has CDR1 SGHTA and CDR2 FQGTGA. V gave up 7 bases and J gave up 7 bases; unmatched junction bases: 16. The CDR3 DNA, read in part, is TGTGCCAGCACCTGGGGTCCCCCGGGACAGACGAATTCACCC. Translation: CASTWGPPGQTNSP. The whole CDR3 sequence reads CASTWGPPGQTNSPLHF.

Turning to this clone: Read data end 3 residues before the CDR3 end; the end is taken from the germline J gene. The chain carries TRBV7-9 and TRBJ1-5; TRBD1 is a possible D gene (5 bases). The germline V and J ends were trimmed by 5 bases and 4 bases, with 12 bases remaining between them. The CDR3 extends over 14 amino acids. Germline CDR1 and CDR2: SEHNR and FQNEAQ (reference sequence). CDR3 DNA, as far as it was read: TGTGCCAGCAGCCCCACCGGGGGGAATCAGCCC. Its protein is CASSPTGGNQP. In full, the CDR3 is CASSPTGGNQPQHF.

A word on this clone: The read terminates 3 residues ahead of where the CDR3 ends, so the germline J gene completes it. The V call is TRBV7-9, the J call TRBJ1-2, with D unclear. Trimming took off 5 bases at V and 6 bases at J, with 16 bases between the two ends. The germline V gene encodes CDR1 SEHNR and CDR2 FQNEAQ (reference sequence). The CDR3 covers 14 residues. Partial CDR3 DNA: TGTGCCAGCAGCATAGAGCCGGGTTTCAATGGC. It codes for CASSIEPGFNG. Given in full, the CDR3 is CASSIEPGFNGYTF.

This clone has a handful of counts. The read ends 3 residues shy of where the CDR3 ends; the end is completed using the germline J gene. The chain combines TRBV6-2 or TRBV6-3 with TRBJ2-7; 8 nucleotides agree with TRBD1. CDR3 length equals 15 residues. The germline CDR1 and CDR2 sequences are MNHEY and SVGEGT. With 6 bases clipped from V and 0 bases from J, the junction kept 7 bases outside the gene matches. Here the CDR3 reads CASSSDRVGSYEQYF. CDR3 DNA (partial): TGTGCCAGCAGCTCGGACAGGGTGGGCTCCTACGAG.

This clone was seen repeatedly, ten times or more. From the germline J gene comes the end of the CDR3, since the read stops 3 residues before it. The gene calls are TRBV19 and TRBJ2-1, with TRBD2 matching 8 bases. J lost 4 bases, V lost 3 bases, and 5 bases had no gene match. The CDR3 runs to 15 residues. Germline V CDR1 and CDR2: LNHDA, SQIVND (reference sequence). CDR3: CASSISASGYNEQFF. The part of the CDR3 DNA that was read is TGTGCCAGTAGTATCAGCGCTAGCGGGTACAATGAG. Combining the CDR3 with reference TRBV19 and TRBJ2-1 gives the whole variable domain DGGITQSPKYLFRKEGQNVTLSCEQNLNHDAMYWYRQDPGQGLRLIYYSQIVNDFQKGDIAEGYSVSREKKESFPLTVTSAQKNPTAFYLCASSISASGYNEQFFGPGTRLTVL.

A remark on this clone: Read sequence stops 3 residues before the CDR3 end, and the germline J gene provides the missing end. J is TRBJ2-5 and V is TRBV19; no definite D call. Germline CDR1 is LNHDA and CDR2 is SQIVND (reference sequence). Trimming took off 3 bases at V and 2 bases at J, with 19 bases between the two ends. The CDR3 has 17 residues. CDR3 bases read: TGTGCCAGTAGTATCTGGCTAGGAGACGATACACAAGAGACC. Protein: CASSIWLGDDTQET. The CDR3 reads in full as CASSIWLGDDTQETQYF.

This clone was picked up a small number of times. The read falls 3 residues short of the CDR3 end, and the missing part is taken from the germline J gene. This chain connects TRBV11-2 to TRBJ2-1; D unresolved. CDR1 SGHAT and CDR2 FQNNGV come from the germline V gene. V lost 4 bases to trimming and J lost 5 bases, with 9 bases between them. This CDR3 is built from 13 residues. The sequenced part of the CDR3 DNA is TGTGCCAGCAGCTCCTTAGCCCACAATGAG. Protein product: CASSSLAHNE. The entire CDR3 protein is CASSSLAHNEQFF.

This clone was observed many times. CDR3 bases read: TGTGCCAGCACCCTTGGGGGGAGCTATGGC. Translating gives CASTLGGSYG. The whole CDR3 is CASTLGGSYGYTF. The chain has TRBV5-5 and TRBJ1-2; tentative D call: TRBD1 (5 bases). The missing CDR3 end, 3 residues past where the read stops, is filled in from the germline J gene. Germline lookup yields CDR1 SGHKS and CDR2 YYEKEE (reference sequence). Deletions cut 6 bases from V and 4 bases from J, with 13 bases between. CDR3 length: 13 residues.

This clone was observed at least ten times. The CDR3 end lies 3 residues beyond the end of the read and is filled in from the germline J gene. J is TRBJ2-2 and V is TRBV10-3; 7 bases match TRBD1. The CDR3 loop spans 12 amino acids. Germline V gene lookup returns CDR1 ENHRY and CDR2 SYGVKD. Trimming took 8 bases from V and 6 from J; bases not matched to a gene: 3. The CDR3 reads CAILTGAGELFF. The covered CDR3 bases are TGTGCCATCCTCACAGGGGCCGGGGAG.

This clone was detected ten times or more. The read ends 3 residues before the CDR3 terminus; that terminus is restored from the germline J gene. V is TRBV4-1 and J is TRBJ2-7; 7 bases align to TRBD1. The V gene end was trimmed by 1 base and the J gene end by 0 bases; junction bases not matched to a gene: 3. CDR1 and CDR2 from the germline V gene are MGHRA and YSYEKL. The CDR3 is 15 amino acids. The sequenced part of the CDR3 DNA is TGCGCCAGCAGCCAAGCCCGGGACAGCTCCTACGAG. It codes for CASSQARDSSYE. Given in full, the CDR3 is CASSQARDSSYEQYF.

This clone was recorded many times. The sequenced fragment ends 3 residues before the CDR3 boundary, so the rest is inferred from the germline J gene. V usage is TRBV6-1 and J usage is TRBJ1-5; tentative D call: TRBD1 (5 bases). Germline-derived CDR1 and CDR2 are MNHNS and SASEGT. The V gene lost 1 base and the J gene lost 0 bases, with 13 bases spanning the gap. The CDR3 has 17 residues. This chain's CDR3 is CASSEEGAAYSNQPQHF. The CDR3 bases that were read are TGTGCCAGCAGTGAAGAAGGGGCAGCTTATAGCAATCAGCCC.

As regards this clone: The read terminates 3 residues ahead of where the CDR3 ends, so the germline J gene completes it. This chain joins TRBV2 and TRBJ2-7, with unresolved D. V was trimmed by 6 bases and J by 2 bases, leaving 11 bases between them. The length of the CDR3 is 13 residues. CDR1 is SNHLY and CDR2 is FYNNEI in the germline V gene. Here the CDR3 reads CASRLHPTYEQYF. The sequenced part of the CDR3 DNA is TGTGCCAGCAGACTCCACCCGACCTACGAG.

This clone came up a few times. Read data end 3 residues before the CDR3 end; the end is taken from the germline J gene. V usage is TRBV7-9 and J usage is TRBJ2-7; 13 positions match TRBD2. The CDR3 length is 15 residues. V was clipped by 4 bases and J by 6 bases; unmatched bases: 6. Per the germline V gene, CDR1 is SEHNR and CDR2 is FQNEAQ (reference sequence). CDR3 region: CASSYRTSGSAEQYF. The covered CDR3 bases are TGTGCCAGCAGCTATCGGACTAGCGGGAGCGCCGAG.

This clone was counted at least ten times. The CDR3 goes on 3 residues after the read ends, and that part is filled in from the germline J gene. The V call is TRBV5-5, the J call TRBJ2-7; possible D gene TRBD2, 6 bases. V was cut by 1 base and J by 1 base, with 12 bases left in between. CDR1 and CDR2 (germline): SGHKS, YYEKEE (reference sequence). This CDR3 is 15 amino acids long. CDR3 bases read: TGTGCCAGCAGCTTGTTAGGCGGGGAATCCTACGAG. Its protein product is CASSLLGGESYE. The full CDR3 protein is CASSLLGGESYEQYF. Supplemented by reference TRBV5-5 and TRBJ2-7, the full variable domain reads DAGVTQSPTHLIKTRGQQVTLRCSPISGHKSVSWYQQVLGQGPQFIFQYYEKEERGRGNFPDRFSARQFPNYSSELNVNALLLGDSALYLCASSLLGGESYEQYFGPGTRLTVT.